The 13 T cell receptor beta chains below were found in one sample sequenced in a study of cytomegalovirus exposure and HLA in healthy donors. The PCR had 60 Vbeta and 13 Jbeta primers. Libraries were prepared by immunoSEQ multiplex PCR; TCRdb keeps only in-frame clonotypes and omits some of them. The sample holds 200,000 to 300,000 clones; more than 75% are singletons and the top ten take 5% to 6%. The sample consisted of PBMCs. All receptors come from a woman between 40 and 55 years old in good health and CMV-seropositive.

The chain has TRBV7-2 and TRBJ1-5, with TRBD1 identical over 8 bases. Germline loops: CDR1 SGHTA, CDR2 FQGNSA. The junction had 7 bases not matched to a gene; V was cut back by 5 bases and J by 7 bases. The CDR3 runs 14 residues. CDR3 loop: CASSLGQGGQPQHF. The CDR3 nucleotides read TGTGCCAGCAGCCTAGGACAGGGTGGGCAGCCCCAGCATTTT.

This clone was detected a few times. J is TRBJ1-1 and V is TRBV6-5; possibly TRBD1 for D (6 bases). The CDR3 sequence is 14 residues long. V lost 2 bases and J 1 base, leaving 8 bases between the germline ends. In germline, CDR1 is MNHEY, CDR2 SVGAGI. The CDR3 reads CASSYLRGNTEAFF. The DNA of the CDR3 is TGTGCCAGCAGTTACCTCAGGGGGAACACTGAAGCTTTCTTT.

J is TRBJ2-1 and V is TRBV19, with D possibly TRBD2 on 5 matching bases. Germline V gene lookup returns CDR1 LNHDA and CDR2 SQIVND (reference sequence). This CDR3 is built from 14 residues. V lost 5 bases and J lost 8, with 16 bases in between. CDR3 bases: TGTGCCAGTAGTCTACTATCGGGGAACGATGAGCAGTTCTTC. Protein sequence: CASSLLSGNDEQFF.

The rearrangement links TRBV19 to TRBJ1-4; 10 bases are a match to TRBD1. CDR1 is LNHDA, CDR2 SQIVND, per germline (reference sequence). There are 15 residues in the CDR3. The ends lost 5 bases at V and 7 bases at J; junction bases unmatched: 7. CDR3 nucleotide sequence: TGTGCCAGTAGTGCCCGCCGGGACAGGGGTGAAAAACTGTTTTTT. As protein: CASSARRDRGEKLFF. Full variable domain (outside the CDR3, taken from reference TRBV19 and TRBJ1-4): DGGITQSPKYLFRKEGQNVTLSCEQNLNHDAMYWYRQDPGQGLRLIYYSQIVNDFQKGDIAEGYSVSREKKESFPLTVTSAQKNPTAFYLCASSARRDRGEKLFFGSGTQLSVL.

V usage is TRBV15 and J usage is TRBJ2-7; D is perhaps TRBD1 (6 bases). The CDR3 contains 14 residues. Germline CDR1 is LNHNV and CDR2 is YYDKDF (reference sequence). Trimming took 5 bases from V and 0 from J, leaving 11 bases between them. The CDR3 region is CATSGRGFSYEQYF. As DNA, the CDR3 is TGTGCCACCAGCGGTAGGGGGTTCTCCTACGAGCAGTACTTC.

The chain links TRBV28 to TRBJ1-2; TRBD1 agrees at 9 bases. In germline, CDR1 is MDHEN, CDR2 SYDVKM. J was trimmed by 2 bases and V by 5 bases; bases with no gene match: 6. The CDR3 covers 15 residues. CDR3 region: CASSPFGQGNYGYTF. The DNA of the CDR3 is TGTGCCAGCAGTCCATTTGGACAGGGGAACTATGGCTACACCTTC.

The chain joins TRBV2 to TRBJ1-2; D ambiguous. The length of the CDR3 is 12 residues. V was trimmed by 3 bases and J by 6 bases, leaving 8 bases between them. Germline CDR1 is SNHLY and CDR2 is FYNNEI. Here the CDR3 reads CASSEYTNGYTF. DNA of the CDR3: TGTGCCAGCAGTGAGTACACGAATGGCTACACCTTC.

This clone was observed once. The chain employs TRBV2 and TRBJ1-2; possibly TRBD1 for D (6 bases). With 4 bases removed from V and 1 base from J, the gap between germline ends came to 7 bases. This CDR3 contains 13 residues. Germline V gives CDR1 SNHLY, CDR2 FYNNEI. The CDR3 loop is CASSVDSNYGYTF. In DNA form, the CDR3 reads TGTGCCAGCAGTGTGGACAGTAACTATGGCTACACCTTC.

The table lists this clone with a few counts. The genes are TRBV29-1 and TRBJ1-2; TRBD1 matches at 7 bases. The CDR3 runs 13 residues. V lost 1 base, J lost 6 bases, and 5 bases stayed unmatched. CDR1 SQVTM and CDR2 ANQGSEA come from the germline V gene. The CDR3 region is CSVEAYTGDGYTF. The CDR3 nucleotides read TGCAGCGTTGAAGCCTATACAGGGGATGGCTACACCTTC.

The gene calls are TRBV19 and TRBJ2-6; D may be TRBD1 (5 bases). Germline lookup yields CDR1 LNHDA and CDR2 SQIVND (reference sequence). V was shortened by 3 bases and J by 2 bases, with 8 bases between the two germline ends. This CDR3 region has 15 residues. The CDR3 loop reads CASSMRQTGANVLTF. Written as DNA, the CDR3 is TGTGCCAGTAGTATGCGACAGACTGGGGCCAACGTCCTGACTTTC.

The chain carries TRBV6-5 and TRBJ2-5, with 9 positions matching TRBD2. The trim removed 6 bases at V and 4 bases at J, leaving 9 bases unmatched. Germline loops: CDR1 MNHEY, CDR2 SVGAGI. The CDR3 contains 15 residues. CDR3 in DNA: TGTGCCAGCAGCCTTAGCGGGAGCATTGGAGAGACCCAGTACTTC. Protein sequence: CASSLSGSIGETQYF.

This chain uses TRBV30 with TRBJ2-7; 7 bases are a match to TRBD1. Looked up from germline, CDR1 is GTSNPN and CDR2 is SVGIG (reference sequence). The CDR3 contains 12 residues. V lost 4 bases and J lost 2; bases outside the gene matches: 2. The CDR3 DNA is TGTGCCTGGACTGACAGGGCCTACGAGCAGTACTTC. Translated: CAWTDRAYEQYF.

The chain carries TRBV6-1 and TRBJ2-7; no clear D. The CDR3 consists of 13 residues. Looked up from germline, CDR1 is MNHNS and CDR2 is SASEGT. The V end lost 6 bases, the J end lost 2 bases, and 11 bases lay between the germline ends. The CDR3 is CASSLAETYEQYF. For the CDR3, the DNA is TGTGCCAGCAGCCTCGCGGAGACCTACGAGCAGTACTTC.